Following are 30 T cell receptor beta chains from one sample sequenced in a study of OX40 agonist ivuxolimab in advanced cancers. Measured with immunoSEQ multiplex PCR; TCRdb has only the in-frame clones, and not every one. The sample contains roughly 70,000 clones, roughly 88% of which appear only once. This sample comprised CD4+ or CD8+ T cells sorted from blood, obtained in a trial of the OX40 agonist ivuxolimab. All receptors derive from an adult with an advanced solid tumor such as melanoma, head and neck, liver or kidney cancer.

This clone appeared once. In DNA, the CDR3 is TGTGCCAGCAGGCCGCCTCAGGGGGGGGGCCAGCCCCAGCATTTT. Its translation: CASRPPQGGGQPQHF. V gene TRBV28 combines with J gene TRBJ1-5; 7 nucleotides line up with TRBD1. CDR3 size: 15 residues. CDR1 MDHEN and CDR2 SYDVKM come from the germline V gene. J lost 7 bases, V lost 6 bases, and 12 bases had no gene match. The variable domain in full, with the rest retrieved from reference TRBV28 and TRBJ1-5, is DVKVTQSSRYLVKRTGEKVFLECVQDMDHENMFWYRQDPGLGLRLIYFSYDVKMKEKGDIPEGYSVSREKKERFSLILESASTNQTSMYLCASRPPQGGGQPQHFGDGTRLSIL.

J is TRBJ2-2 and V is TRBV10-1; unclear D gene. The germline V gene has CDR1 WNHNN and CDR2 SYGVQD (reference sequence). V lost 6 bases to trimming and J lost 5 bases, with 19 bases between them. The CDR3 covers 16 residues. The CDR3 sequence is CASSGGPTQGTGELFF. The CDR3 bases are TGCGCCAGCAGCGGCGGACCCACGCAAGGGACCGGGGAGCTGTTTTTT.

The chain recombines TRBV5-1 with TRBJ1-2; unclear D gene. The CDR3 contains 13 residues. Looked up from germline, CDR1 is SGHRS and CDR2 is YFSETQ. Trimming left V 5 bases short and J 2 bases short, with 10 bases between. The CDR3 nucleotides read TGCGCCAGCAGGAGGGAGAGCAACTATGGCTACACCTTC. Translated, it gives CASRRESNYGYTF.

This rearrangement joins TRBV21-1 to TRBJ1-1. TRBV21-1 has pseudogene status. The CDR3 length is 12 residues. The CDR3 DNA follows: TGTGCCAGCAGAGAGGGGAACACTGAAGCTTTCTTT. It is translated as CASREGNTEAFF.

The V gene is TRBV6-6, the J gene TRBJ1-3; a possible D gene is TRBD1 (6 bases). Trimming removed 5 bases at V and 0 bases at J, with 11 bases between. Germline CDR1 and CDR2: MNHNY and SVGAGI (reference sequence). The CDR3 spans 15 residues. In DNA, the CDR3 is TGTGCCAGCAGTCCCGGACAGACCTCTGGAAACACCATATATTTT. Amino acids: CASSPGQTSGNTIYF.

This clone was detected only once. The V and J genes are TRBV2 and TRBJ2-5; D tentatively reads TRBD1 or TRBD2 (5 bases each). V shed 9 bases and J shed 5 bases, with 16 bases lying between them. The germline CDR1 and CDR2 sequences are SNHLY and FYNNEI. CDR3 length equals 13 residues. CDR3 sequence: CARGDAQRETQYF. CDR3 DNA sequence: TGTGCCAGGGGGGACGCCCAAAGGGAGACCCAGTACTTC. Variable domain in full (rest from reference TRBV2 and TRBJ2-5): EPEVTQTPSHQVTQMGQEVILRCVPISNHLYFYWYRQILGQKVEFLVSFYNNEISEKSEIFDDQFSVERPDGSNFTLKIRSTKLEDSAMYFCARGDAQRETQYFGPGTRLLVL.

The chain uses TRBV7-2 and TRBJ1-2; 7 bases line up with TRBD1. The CDR3 length is 12 residues. The J segment lost 5 bases and the V segment lost 6 bases, leaving 3 bases of the junction unmatched. CDR1 and CDR2 from the germline V gene are SGHTA and FQGNSA. CDR3 coding DNA: TGTGCCAGCAGTCGACAGGGTTATGGCTACACCTTC. It specifies CASSRQGYGYTF.

J is TRBJ1-6 and V is TRBV18; TRBD1 matches at 8 bases. Per the germline V gene, CDR1 is KGHSH and CDR2 is LQKENI. V was clipped by 3 bases and J by 7 bases; unmatched bases: 11. The CDR3 is made up of 17 amino acids. The DNA for the CDR3 is TGTGCCAGCTCACCCCGGACAGGGAGCCCTTTAAATTCACCCCTCCACTTT. It is translated as CASSPRTGSPLNSPLHF.

This rearrangement joins TRBV5-1 to TRBJ1-1; D possibly corresponds to TRBD1 (6 bases). The CDR3 length is 15 residues. V lost 1 base to trimming and J lost 0 bases, with 10 bases between them. Germline V gene lookup returns CDR1 SGHRS and CDR2 YFSETQ. The CDR3 loop reads CASSLTPGVNTEAFF. The CDR3 nucleotides read TGCGCCAGCAGCTTGACCCCAGGGGTGAACACTGAAGCTTTCTTT.

A single count supports this clone. The chain links TRBV5-4 to TRBJ2-2, with 12 nucleotides matching TRBD2. Looked up from germline, CDR1 is SGHNT and CDR2 is YYREEE (reference sequence). V was clipped by 0 bases and J by 4 bases; unmatched bases: 1. The CDR3 is 16 amino acids. The CDR3 DNA reads TGTGCCAGCAGCTTGGGACTAGCGGGGGCCACCGGGGAGCTGTTTTTT. Translation gives CASSLGLAGATGELFF.

J is TRBJ1-1 and V is TRBV1; the DNA was not used to check the table's D call, TRBD1. TRBV1 constitutes a pseudogene. The CDR3 has 17 residues. The CDR3, as DNA: TGCACCAGCAGCCAAGTCGACAGGTTCTATTTGAGCACTGAAGCTTTCTTT. Translation gives CTSSQVDRFYLSTEAFF.

The chain employs TRBV28 and TRBJ1-2; D unclear. The CDR3 is 12 amino acids. In germline, CDR1 is MDHEN, CDR2 SYDVKM. Trimming removed 4 bases from V and 7 bases from J, with 10 bases in between. The CDR3 DNA reads as TGTGCCAGCAGTTCCCCGGCGGTTGGCTACACCTTC. Amino acids: CASSSPAVGYTF.

The chain is built from TRBV18 and TRBJ2-1; the D gene is possibly TRBD2 (5 bases). Per the germline V gene, CDR1 is KGHSH and CDR2 is LQKENI. V dropped 6 bases and J dropped 9 bases, with 18 bases sitting between them. The CDR3 length is 14 residues. Written as DNA, the CDR3 is TGTGCCAGCTCCCGGCTTTCGAGCGGTAGTGAGCAGTTCTTC. Its translation is CASSRLSSGSEQFF.

The chain employs TRBV28 and TRBJ1-1, with 8 positions matching TRBD1. The CDR3 has 16 residues. Germline loops: CDR1 MDHEN, CDR2 SYDVKM. Trimming cost V 4 bases and J 5 bases; bases outside gene matches: 12. CDR3 region: CASSSHPAGGATEAFF. CDR3 in DNA: TGTGCCAGCAGTTCCCACCCGGCAGGGGGCGCAACTGAAGCTTTCTTT.

The chain is built from TRBV9 and TRBJ2-7; D is perhaps TRBD1 or TRBD2 (6 bases each). CDR3 length: 17 amino acids. V lost 5 bases to trimming and J lost 5 bases, with 26 bases between them. Looked up from germline, CDR1 is SGDLS and CDR2 is YYNGEE. The CDR3 is CASSVSGGGLVSDEQYF. DNA for the CDR3: TGTGCCAGCAGTGTCAGCGGAGGGGGGCTTGTTTCAGACGAGCAGTACTTC.

V usage is TRBV9 and J usage is TRBJ2-3, with 10 bases fitting TRBD1. Germline V gives CDR1 SGDLS, CDR2 YYNGEE. The CDR3 runs 18 residues. The trim removed 0 bases at V and 1 base at J, leaving 8 bases unmatched. The CDR3 region is CASSVDPSTGGGTDTQYF. Here the CDR3 DNA reads TGTGCCAGCAGCGTAGACCCATCGACAGGGGGCGGCACAGATACGCAGTATTTT.

This rearrangement joins TRBV29-1 to TRBJ2-7; a weak D match, TRBD2 (5 bases). CDR3 length equals 14 residues. V was clipped by 4 bases and J by 2 bases, with 15 bases between them. The V gene's germline CDR1 is SQVTM and CDR2 ANQGSEA. The CDR3 coding sequence is TGCAGCGTTGTACCCGGAGGTTCCACCTACGAGCAGTACTTC. This translates into CSVVPGGSTYEQYF.

A word on this clone: The junction departs from germline at one end; a sequencing error may be responsible. This CDR3 is also generated by other DNA sequences in the sample. This chain joins TRBV7-9 and TRBJ1-1, with 7 positions matching TRBD1. The CDR3 spans 15 residues. CDR1 SEHNR and CDR2 FQNEAQ come from the germline V gene (reference sequence). The CDR3 here is CASSLNTGANTEAFF. The CDR3 bases are TGTGCCAGCAGCTTAAACACAGGGGCGAACACTGAAGCCTTCTTT.

This sequence joins TRBV6-5 and TRBJ1-1; D is unclear. Looked up from germline, CDR1 is MNHEY and CDR2 is SVGAGI. This CDR3 contains 13 residues. V shed 3 bases and J shed 0 bases, with 5 bases lying between them. The CDR3 loop reads CASSYRVNTEAFF. DNA for the CDR3: TGTGCCAGCAGTTATCGAGTGAACACTGAAGCTTTCTTT.

CDR3 coding DNA: TGTGCCAGCTCACCTGGAGTCTCTGGAAACACCATATATTTT. Its protein product is CASSPGVSGNTIYF. The rearrangement links TRBV18 to TRBJ1-3; D is ambiguous. This CDR3 spans 14 amino acids. Germline V CDR1 and CDR2: KGHSH, LQKENI. V lost 3 bases, J lost 0 bases, and 6 bases lay in between.

V is TRBV5-4 and J is TRBJ1-6; no definite D call. Trimming removed 4 bases from V and 7 bases from J, with 9 bases in between. Germline lookup yields CDR1 SGHNT and CDR2 YYREEE (reference sequence). The CDR3 consists of 13 residues. CDR3 nucleotides: TGTGCCAGCAGCGGCGACCTAAATTCACCCCTCCACTTT. It codes for CASSGDLNSPLHF.

This chain links TRBV21-1 with TRBJ1-3; the tabulated D call, TRBD1, remains unverified against the DNA. TRBV21-1 is a known pseudogene. This CDR3 contains 16 residues. The DNA of the CDR3 is TGTGCCAGCAGCAACTGGACAGGACCCTCTGGAAACACCATATATTTT. Translating it yields CASSNWTGPSGNTIYF.

The CDR3 protein is CASSPRVQSYEQYF. CDR3 nucleotides: TGTGCCAGCAGCCCCCGGGTCCAATCCTACGAGCAGTACTTC. The chain combines TRBV7-2 with TRBJ2-7, with unresolved D. Per germline, CDR1 SGHTA and CDR2 FQGNSA. This CDR3 spans 14 amino acids. V was clipped by 5 bases and J by 1 base, with 12 bases between them. Full variable domain (missing parts from reference TRBV7-2 and TRBJ2-7): GAGVSQSPSNKVTEKGKDVELRCDPISGHTALYWYRQSLGQGLEFLIYFQGNSAPDKSGLPSDRFSAERTGGSVSTLTIQRTQQEDSAVYLCASSPRVQSYEQYFGPGTRLTVT.

The chain couples TRBV28 to TRBJ2-5; no clear D gene. This CDR3 comprises 16 residues. V was shortened by 3 bases and J by 5 bases, with 19 bases between the two germline ends. CDR1 MDHEN and CDR2 SYDVKM come from the germline V gene. The CDR3 protein is CASSFSAGASWETQYF. CDR3 in DNA: TGTGCCAGCAGTTTTTCTGCCGGAGCGTCATGGGAGACCCAGTACTTC.

V is TRBV6-1 and J is TRBJ1-4, with TRBD1 matching 11 bases. This CDR3 spans 14 amino acids. With V trimmed by 7 bases and J by 7 bases, 5 bases remained unmatched. Per germline, CDR1 MNHNS and CDR2 SASEGT. CDR3 in amino acids: CASIWDRGSEKLFF. As DNA, the CDR3 is TGTGCCAGCATTTGGGACAGGGGGTCTGAAAAACTGTTTTTT.

This chain connects TRBV9 to TRBJ2-5; D perhaps matches TRBD2 (7 bases). Trimming stripped 3 bases from V and 4 bases from J, with 19 bases between. Germline values: CDR1 SGDLS, CDR2 YYNGEE. The CDR3 is 16 residues long. CDR3 in amino acids: CASSGSEREGGETQYF. The DNA of the CDR3 is TGTGCCAGCAGCGGCAGCGAGCGGGAAGGGGGAGAGACCCAGTACTTC.

The V gene is TRBV27, the J gene TRBJ1-2; 7 bases fit TRBD1. Germline values: CDR1 MNHEY, CDR2 SMNVEV (reference sequence). The CDR3 contains 16 residues. V was pared by 5 bases and J by 1 base, with 10 bases of the junction left unmatched. DNA for the CDR3: TGTGCCAGCAGTCCCAGACAGGGTGAAGGTAACTATGGCTACACCTTC. Its translation: CASSPRQGEGNYGYTF.

In this sample, this clone turned up once. The rearrangement uses TRBV5-4 and TRBJ1-1, with a weak D call TRBD1 (6 bases). This CDR3 spans 16 amino acids. V was shortened by 4 bases and J by 5 bases, with 21 bases between the two germline ends. Germline CDR1 reads SGHNT; CDR2 reads YYREEE (reference sequence). Written as DNA, the CDR3 is TGTGCCAGCAGCAACTCGGCGGGGGCGCTTGGTACTGAAGCTTTCTTT. Its protein product is CASSNSAGALGTEAFF.

This clone was seen once. This sequence joins TRBV18 and TRBJ1-1, with a tentative D call TRBD1 (5 bases). CDR3 length equals 14 residues. Trimming removed 3 bases from V and 2 bases from J, with 10 bases in between. Germline V CDR1 and CDR2: KGHSH, LQKENI. The CDR3 sequence: CASSPEGVNTEAFF. CDR3 DNA sequence: TGTGCCAGCTCACCGGAAGGGGTAAACACTGAAGCTTTCTTT.

This chain uses TRBV5-1 with TRBJ2-7, with 14 bases aligning to TRBD2. Germline CDR1 is SGHRS and CDR2 is YFSETQ. The trim removed 0 bases at V and 6 bases at J, leaving 5 bases unmatched. The CDR3 spans 16 residues. CDR3 DNA sequence: TGCGCCAGCAGCTTGGACCGGACTAGCGGGGGGCTCGAGCAGTACTTC. It encodes CASSLDRTSGGLEQYF.